The sequence of this TCR beta chain was determined in a study of OX40 agonist ivuxolimab in advanced cancers. Whole-study findings and limits: Average numbers of expanded clones were greater in CD8+ T cells than in CD4+.

This CDR3 region has 12 residues. This clone was detected once. Its antigen is not known. Libraries were prepared by immunoSEQ multiplex PCR; TCRdb keeps only in-frame clonotypes and omits some of them. The sample comprises about 38,000 clones, roughly 80% of which are singletons, and around 13% rests with the top ten. V and J are TRBV21-1 and TRBJ2-1; the tabulated D call, TRBD2, remains unverified against the DNA. TRBV21-1 is labeled a pseudogene. The TCR sequence derives from an adult with an advanced solid tumor such as melanoma, head and neck, liver or kidney cancer. The sequencing used CD4+ or CD8+ T cells sorted from blood, collected in a trial of the OX40 agonist ivuxolimab. CDR3 sequence: CASGEGADEQFF. As DNA, the CDR3 is TGTGCCAGCGGAGAGGGCGCCGATGAGCAGTTCTTC.